This TCR beta chain derives from a study of T cell repertoires in cytomegalovirus infection. Study summary: Recently identified HLA-C-restricted and well-studied HLA-B-restricted CMV epitopes were used. Carrying CMV and the relevant HLA type showed in public TCR beta signatures. Findings and caveats of the study: Summed public TCR beta family frequency identified CMV carriers bearing the relevant HLA. The response measured ex vivo was dominated by TCR beta clonotypes (HLA-C-restricted and CMV-specific).

As to this clonotype: Its antigen is unidentified.

Via MiXCR, TCRdb re-called the reads, giving one row per CDR3 protein. This repertoire shows about 900,000 distinct CDR3 sequences, around 32% found once; its top ten account for 13%. The source of this sequence is a human donor in good health (CMV status not recorded). Some clones in this sample may be carry-over from other donors' samples. Specimen: cultured CD8+ T cells from PBMCs, collected from culture after CMV antigen stimulation.

In nucleotides, the CDR3 is TGTGCCAGCAGTGGTTTGCAAGACGGTCACTCCTACAATGAGCAGTTCTTC. It translates to CASSGLQDGHSYNEQFF. This chain joins TRBV6-5 and TRBJ2-1; D is uncertain. This CDR3 region has 17 residues. V was trimmed by 5 bases and J by 0 bases, leaving 17 bases between them. In germline, CDR1 is MNHEY, CDR2 SVGAGI.